This T cell receptor beta chain was profiled in a study of blood T cell repertoires in COVID-19. Study context: Sites across the United States, Italy and Spain contributed samples from acute and convalescent COVID-19. From T cells, B-cell-depleted T cells, or PBMCs came the material, which was cDNA or gDNA.

Per the original data handling: Counts of nucleated cells, estimated from reference gene primer amplification, were obtained. Clones were read by immunoSEQ multiplex PCR, and TCRdb kept only the in-frame ones, dropping some. D and trimming were read from the DNA, whereas the V and J calls and clone size are those reported in that table. The repertoire holds about 370,000 clones, with about 87% as singletons. J lost 4 bases, V lost 2 bases, and 9 bases had no gene match. This CDR3 region has 16 residues. J is TRBJ1-2 and V is TRBV5-3; TRBD1 matches at 9 bases. TRBV5-3 is labeled an ORF, and its function is uncertain. The sample taken for sequencing was peripheral blood. The TCR sequence derives from a young woman with COVID-19, enrolled during active disease. The CDR3: CARSLGQGPPLYGYTF. The CDR3 bases are TGTGCCAGAAGCTTAGGACAGGGGCCCCCTCTCTATGGCTACACCTTC.